Shown below are 24 T cell receptor beta chains from a single sample sequenced in a study of cytomegalovirus exposure and HLA in healthy donors. The repertoire was sequenced with immunoSEQ multiplex PCR; TCRdb's copy has only in-frame clones and lacks some. The sample lists approximately 58,000 clones; over 85% were seen once. The sequenced sample was PBMCs. These receptors were obtained from a young woman in good health and CMV-seropositive.

V is TRBV28 and J is TRBJ2-7; 8 nucleotides match TRBD1. The CDR3 covers 14 residues. CDR1 is MDHEN, CDR2 SYDVKM, per germline. The V and J ends lost 4 bases and 2 bases, in that order; junction bases with no gene match: 4. In DNA form, the CDR3 reads TGTGCCAGCAGTTCCCTGGACAGGGCCTACGAGCAGTACTTC. This gives the protein CASSSLDRAYEQYF.

This chain uses TRBV19 with TRBJ2-1; 11 nucleotides line up with TRBD2. CDR1 and CDR2 (germline): LNHDA, SQIVND (reference sequence). CDR3 length: 15 residues. Losses at the gene ends were 2 bases for V and 8 bases for J; bases not matched to a gene: 5. The CDR3 region has the DNA TGTGCCAGTAGTATAACTAGCGGGAGCTATGATGAGCAGTTCTTC. Its protein product is CASSITSGSYDEQFF. Using reference TRBV19 and TRBJ2-1 for the parts outside the CDR3, the full variable domain is DGGITQSPKYLFRKEGQNVTLSCEQNLNHDAMYWYRQDPGQGLRLIYYSQIVNDFQKGDIAEGYSVSREKKESFPLTVTSAQKNPTAFYLCASSITSGSYDEQFFGPGTRLTVL.

The rearrangement joins TRBV7-3 to TRBJ2-1, with 13 nucleotides matching TRBD2. The CDR3 is made up of 15 amino acids. Losses at the gene ends were 5 bases for V and 7 bases for J; bases not matched to a gene: 5. The germline V gene encodes CDR1 SGHTA and CDR2 FQGTGA. The CDR3 sequence is CASSQGLAGPNEQFF. The DNA for the CDR3 is TGTGCCAGCAGCCAGGGACTAGCGGGACCGAATGAGCAGTTCTTC. The whole variable domain, remainder taken from reference TRBV7-3 and TRBJ2-1, is GAGVSQTPSNKVTEKGKYVELRCDPISGHTALYWYRQSLGQGPEFLIYFQGTGAADDSGLPNDRFFAVRPEGSVSTLKIQRTERGDSAVYLCASSQGLAGPNEQFFGPGTRLTVL.

This chain uses TRBV6-1 with TRBJ1-5; possible D gene TRBD1, 6 bases. The CDR3 contains 15 residues. The germline V gene encodes CDR1 MNHNS and CDR2 SASEGT. V lost 6 bases, J lost 0 bases, and 12 bases lay in between. The CDR3 coding sequence is TGTGCCAGCAGGGCAGGGGTTTATAGCAATCAGCCCCAGCATTTT. The encoded protein is CASRAGVYSNQPQHF.

This rearrangement joins TRBV28 to TRBJ1-6; 9 nucleotides align to TRBD1. This CDR3 comprises 17 residues. V was clipped by 6 bases and J by 7 bases; unmatched bases: 13. The germline CDR1 and CDR2 sequences are MDHEN and SYDVKM. CDR3 region: CASRPPTTGTGNSPLHF. For the CDR3, the DNA is TGTGCCAGCAGACCTCCTACTACCGGGACAGGGAATTCACCCCTCCACTTT.

This clone has just one count. The CDR3 reads CASSVDSLPSGYTF. Here the CDR3 DNA reads TGTGCCAGCTCCGTGGACAGCCTCCCTTCTGGCTACACCTTC. V usage is TRBV18 and J usage is TRBJ1-2; the D gene is possibly TRBD1 (6 bases). This CDR3 contains 14 residues. Germline CDR1 is KGHSH and CDR2 is LQKENI. The ends were cut back, 6 bases at V and 7 bases at J, with 18 bases in the middle.

The J gene is TRBJ2-2, the V gene TRBV6-5; D unresolved. Germline values: CDR1 MNHEY, CDR2 SVGAGI. CDR3 size: 13 residues. V was trimmed by 0 bases and J by 5 bases, leaving 4 bases between them. CDR3 nucleotide sequence: TGTGCCAGCAGTTACTCGGAGACCGGGGAGCTGTTTTTT. Translated: CASSYSETGELFF.

The chain is built from TRBV9 and TRBJ1-1, with D possibly being TRBD1 (5 bases). Germline V gives CDR1 SGDLS, CDR2 YYNGEE. There are 15 residues in the CDR3. V shed 0 bases and J shed 8 bases, with 17 bases lying between them. The CDR3 bases are TGTGCCAGCAGCGTAGAAGCAGGGACTAGGTGGGAAGCTTTCTTT. It specifies CASSVEAGTRWEAFF.

The chain carries TRBV5-8 and TRBJ2-7; 8 positions match TRBD1. Trimming removed 4 bases from V and 3 bases from J; junction bases left unmatched: 9. Germline values: CDR1 SGHTS, CDR2 YDEGEE. The CDR3 consists of 15 residues. CDR3 sequence (DNA): TGTGCCAGCAGCCACCCGGACAGGGTTTACTACGAGCAGTACTTC. Its translation: CASSHPDRVYYEQYF. Together with reference TRBV5-8 and TRBJ2-7, the CDR3 gives the full variable domain: EAGVTQSPTHLIKTRGQQATLRCSPISGHTSVYWYQQALGLGLQFLLWYDEGEERNRGNFPPRFSGRQFPNYSSELNVNALELEDSALYLCASSHPDRVYYEQYFGPGTRLTVT.

This chain connects TRBV6-1 to TRBJ1-5, with D possibly being TRBD1 (6 bases). CDR1 and CDR2 from the germline V gene are MNHNS and SASEGT. The CDR3 contains 15 residues. Trimming took off 4 bases at V and 0 bases at J, with 10 bases between the two ends. In DNA, the CDR3 is TGTGCCAGCAGTGCGACAGGTTATAGCAATCAGCCCCAGCATTTT. Its translation: CASSATGYSNQPQHF.

V gene TRBV5-1 combines with J gene TRBJ1-1; D unresolved. There are 15 residues in the CDR3. The V end was cut by 0 bases, the J end by 0 bases, with 9 bases between. The germline V gene has CDR1 SGHRS and CDR2 YFSETQ. CDR3 sequence: CASSLGLAVNTEAFF. The CDR3 nucleotides are TGCGCCAGCAGCTTGGGTTTAGCAGTGAACACTGAAGCTTTCTTT.

The chain links TRBV18 to TRBJ1-1; D ambiguous. Trimming cost V 5 bases and J 3 bases, with 7 bases left between them. The CDR3 covers 12 residues. Germline CDR1 reads KGHSH; CDR2 reads LQKENI. CDR3 in amino acids: CASSAQDTEAFF. In DNA form, the CDR3 reads TGTGCCAGCTCAGCTCAGGACACTGAAGCTTTCTTT.

V is TRBV28 and J is TRBJ1-2; 8 bases map to TRBD1. Germline V lookup: CDR1 MDHEN, CDR2 SYDVKM. The CDR3 runs to 15 residues. Trimming took 8 bases from V and 4 from J; bases not matched to a gene: 12. The CDR3 is CASVSQGASVYGYTF. The CDR3 DNA follows: TGTGCCAGCGTAAGTCAGGGGGCGTCAGTCTATGGCTACACCTTC.

This clone occurred once. The chain combines TRBV7-6 with TRBJ2-7; 10 nucleotides align to TRBD2. The length of the CDR3 is 15 residues. Germline trimming cut 1 base from V and 6 bases from J; bases unmatched to any gene: 6. Germline V gene lookup returns CDR1 SGHVS and CDR2 FNYEAQ. Here the CDR3 reads CASSLELAGATEQYF. The CDR3 DNA follows: TGTGCCAGCAGCTTAGAGCTAGCGGGAGCCACCGAGCAGTACTTC.

The chain recombines TRBV28 with TRBJ1-2, with 8 bases lining up with TRBD1. The CDR3 loop spans 16 amino acids. Germline V gene lookup returns CDR1 MDHEN and CDR2 SYDVKM. The junction had 12 bases not matched to a gene; V was cut back by 5 bases and J by 4 bases. CDR3 sequence (DNA): TGTGCCAGCAGTCCCAGGGGGCGCAAAGTAGGCTATGGCTACACCTTC. It specifies CASSPRGRKVGYGYTF.

The V and J genes are TRBV6-1 and TRBJ2-7; possibly TRBD1 for D (6 bases). V lost 6 bases to trimming and J lost 4 bases, with 16 bases between them. Germline-derived CDR1 and CDR2 are MNHNS and SASEGT. CDR3 length equals 14 residues. CDR3 nucleotides: TGTGCCAGCAGAAGTAGTGGGGGCGGGTACGAGCAGTACTTC. This translates into CASRSSGGGYEQYF.

The rearrangement uses TRBV19 and TRBJ1-1, with unresolved D. V was cut by 6 bases and J by 5 bases, with 25 bases left in between. Germline assignment: CDR1 LNHDA and CDR2 SQIVND (reference sequence). The CDR3 covers 17 residues. CDR3 sequence reads: CASRLWEGSALRTEAFF. As DNA, the CDR3 is TGTGCCAGTAGGCTTTGGGAGGGTTCGGCGTTGAGGACTGAAGCTTTCTTT.

This rearrangement joins TRBV2 to TRBJ2-5, with 14 bases identical to TRBD2. Germline trimming cut 11 bases from V and 5 bases from J; bases unmatched to any gene: 16. Looked up from germline, CDR1 is SNHLY and CDR2 is FYNNEI. There are 17 residues in the CDR3. The chain's CDR3 is CAVQDPGLAGVGETQYF. Here the CDR3 DNA reads TGTGCCGTCCAAGATCCGGGACTAGCGGGAGTAGGTGAGACCCAGTACTTC.

V gene TRBV28 combines with J gene TRBJ2-3, with D possibly being TRBD2 (5 bases). This CDR3 contains 15 residues. V was shortened by 6 bases and J by 7 bases, with 20 bases between the two germline ends. Per the germline V gene, CDR1 is MDHEN and CDR2 is SYDVKM. CDR3 sequence (DNA): TGTGCCAGCAGGACTACGCCTAGCCTCGGGAATACGCAGTATTTT. Protein: CASRTTPSLGNTQYF.

The CDR3 here is CAFAVMNTEAFF. The DNA for the CDR3 is TGTGCCTTCGCGGTAATGAACACTGAAGCTTTCTTT. This chain connects TRBV30 to TRBJ1-1; D remains unclear. V shed 7 bases and J shed 0 bases, with 9 bases lying between them. The CDR3 sequence is 12 residues long. CDR1 and CDR2 (germline): GTSNPN, SVGIG (reference sequence). The full variable domain, with the rest looked up from reference TRBV30 and TRBJ1-1, is SQTIHQWPATLVQPVGSPLSLECTVEGTSNPNLYWYRQAAGRGLQLLFYSVGIGQISSEVPQNLSASRPQDRQFILSSKKLLLSDSGFYLCAFAVMNTEAFFGQGTRLTVV.

This clone is a singleton in its sample. The chain carries TRBV7-2 and TRBJ2-7, with unresolved D. This CDR3 has 11 amino acids. Between the trimmed V and J ends, which lost 5 bases and 2 bases, there was a span of 4 bases. The germline V gene has CDR1 SGHTA and CDR2 FQGNSA. DNA for the CDR3: TGTGCCAGCAGCGACACCTACGAGCAGTACTTC. It translates to CASSDTYEQYF.

This chain uses TRBV19 with TRBJ1-1; the D is unclear. Trimming removed 7 bases at V and 4 bases at J, with 16 bases between. The V gene's germline CDR1 is LNHDA and CDR2 SQIVND (reference sequence). The CDR3 has 14 amino acids. The CDR3 protein is CASKSREDFTEAFF. Here the CDR3 DNA reads TGTGCCAGTAAATCGCGAGAGGATTTCACTGAAGCTTTCTTT.

The CDR3 region is CASSLPPSEDEQYF. CDR3 DNA: TGTGCCAGCAGCTTGCCCCCTAGCGAGGACGAGCAGTACTTC. The chain uses TRBV5-4 and TRBJ2-7; D is perhaps TRBD2 (6 bases). CDR3 size: 14 residues. Germline V CDR1 and CDR2: SGHNT, YYREEE (reference sequence). The V and J ends lost 1 base and 5 bases respectively, with 13 bases between them.

This clone was recorded only once. This CDR3 is CASSLDTGSNEKLFF. CDR3 bases: TGCGCCAGCAGCTTGGATACAGGGAGTAATGAAAAACTGTTTTTT. This sequence joins TRBV5-1 and TRBJ1-4, with a weak D call TRBD1 (6 bases). Germline-derived CDR1 and CDR2 are SGHRS and YFSETQ. Trimming shortened V by 0 bases and J by 4 bases, and 10 bases separated the two germline ends. The length of the CDR3 is 15 residues.